This TCR beta chain was sequenced during a study of T cells in Graves' hyperthyroidism and ophthalmopathy. CDR1 is MNHNS, CDR2 SASEGT, per germline. V trimming: 5 bases; J trimming: 7 bases; junction bases outside the gene matches: 11. The CDR3 is 14 amino acids. RNA transcripts served as the template for amplifying TCR beta CDR3 regions. Researchers ran a first-round RT-PCR on the TCR CDR3 using the HTBI primer set. TCRdb re-called the multiplex PCR reads through MiXCR, storing one row per CDR3 protein. The sample contains 500,000 to 600,000 distinct CDR3 sequences, just under 20% of which appear only once. This clonotype was found once. Its target is not known. Exclusion followed for patients with uncontrolled infection, other autoimmune disease, pregnancy or lactation. General observations from the study: The model anticipated ophthalmopathy a median about six months pre-onset.

This clonotype was sampled from a man aged 35 to 55 with Graves' ophthalmopathy. Sequencing was done on a sample of blood. V gene TRBV6-1 combines with J gene TRBJ2-7; TRBD2 agrees at 7 bases. The CDR3 DNA is TGTGCCAGCAGTAGCCGGCGGGAGACGCGGGAGCAGTACTTC. Amino acids: CASSSRRETREQYF.